Given below is one T cell receptor beta chain in context. The antigen is not known. This sample stems from a study of OX40 agonist ivuxolimab in advanced cancers. Findings and caveats of the study: Clonal expansion was seen in CD4+ and CD8+ blood T cells by week 6 at 0.1 to 3.0 mg/kg. Some patients without response likewise showed low normalized clonal expansion. Clonal expansion was among the lowest in partial responders at 0.1-3.0 mg/kg, especially CD8+.

The CDR3 spans 15 residues. Trimming took 3 bases from V and 5 from J; bases not matched to a gene: 6. Per the germline V gene, CDR1 is MNHEY and CDR2 is SMNVEV (reference sequence). The table came from immunoSEQ multiplex PCR; TCRdb's copy has only in-frame clones and leaves some out. The data show approximately 20,000 clones, 88% seen once. Source: CD4+ or CD8+ T cells sorted from blood, taken in a trial of the OX40 agonist ivuxolimab. The chain recombines TRBV27 with TRBJ2-1; 8 positions match TRBD1. The source is an adult with an advanced solid tumor such as melanoma, head and neck, liver or kidney cancer. The CDR3 sequence: CASSFWQGADNEQFF. The CDR3 DNA reads as TGTGCCAGCAGTTTTTGGCAGGGGGCCGACAATGAGCAGTTCTTC.